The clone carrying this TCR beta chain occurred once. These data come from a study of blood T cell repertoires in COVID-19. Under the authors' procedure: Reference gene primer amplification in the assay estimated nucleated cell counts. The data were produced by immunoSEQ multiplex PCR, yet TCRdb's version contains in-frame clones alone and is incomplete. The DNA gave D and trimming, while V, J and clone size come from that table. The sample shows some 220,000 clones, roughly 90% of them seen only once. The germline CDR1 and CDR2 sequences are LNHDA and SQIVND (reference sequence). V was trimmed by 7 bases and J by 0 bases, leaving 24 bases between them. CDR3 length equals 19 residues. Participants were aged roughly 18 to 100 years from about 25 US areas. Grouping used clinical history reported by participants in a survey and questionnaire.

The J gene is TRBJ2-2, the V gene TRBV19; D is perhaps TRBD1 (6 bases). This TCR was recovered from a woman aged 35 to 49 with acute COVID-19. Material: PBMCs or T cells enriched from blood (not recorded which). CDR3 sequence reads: CASTPRSWGLGPNTGELFF. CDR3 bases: TGTGCCAGTACTCCCAGATCATGGGGGCTTGGACCGAACACCGGGGAGCTGTTTTTT.